This T cell receptor beta chain originates from a study of T-cell reconstitution after alpha-beta-depleted transplantation in children. Germline CDR1 reads SGHTA; CDR2 reads FQGNSA. V lost 2 bases and J lost 1; bases outside the gene matches: 3. This CDR3 is built from 16 residues. During its preparation, the TCRbeta library received unique molecular identifiers. One entry per CDR3 protein results from TCRdb running MiXCR on the PCR reads. Of approximately 520,000 distinct CDR3 sequences detected, about 31% appear once; the ten largest clones hold more than 2%. The sequence was obtained from a human donor who donated a stem cell graft to a child with aplastic anemia. V and J are TRBV7-2 and TRBJ2-5; 11 positions agree with TRBD2. The specimen was PBMCs from the stem cell graft donor, collected from the stem cell graft. The DNA of the CDR3 is TGTGCCAGCAGCTTATTTAGCGGGAGGGCCCAAGAGACCCAGTACTTC. This codes for CASSLFSGRAQETQYF.